The 19 T cell receptor beta chains below all came from one sample that was sequenced in a study of neoadjuvant anti-PD-1 for oral cavity cancer. Time point here: after neoadjuvant nivolumab, at surgical resection. Clones were read by immunoSEQ multiplex PCR, and TCRdb kept only the in-frame ones, dropping some. The sample shows about 32,000 clones, 70% to 80% of them seen only once. Sequencing was performed on PBMCs, taken after nivolumab (anti-PD-1) treatment. These receptors all stem from a person between 40 and 85 years old with oral cavity squamous cell carcinoma.

The V gene is TRBV5-6, the J gene TRBJ2-7; tentative D call: TRBD1 (6 bases). Germline CDR1 reads SGHDT; CDR2 reads YYEEEE. CDR3 size: 14 residues. Trimming cost V 0 bases and J 3 bases, with 10 bases left between them. The CDR3 sequence: CASSLDRVLYEQYF. CDR3 DNA sequence: TGTGCCAGCAGCTTGGACAGGGTCCTCTACGAGCAGTACTTC. Based on the CDR3 plus reference TRBV5-6 and TRBJ2-7, the full variable domain is DAGVTQSPTHLIKTRGQQVTLRCSPKSGHDTVSWYQQALGQGPQFIFQYYEEEERQRGNFPDRFSGHQFPNYSSELNVNALLLGDSALYLCASSLDRVLYEQYFGPGTRLTVT.

The gene calls are TRBV2 and TRBJ1-5; D call uncertain. The V gene lost 8 bases and the J gene lost 2 bases, with 16 bases spanning the gap. The length of the CDR3 is 15 residues. CDR1 and CDR2 from the germline V gene are SNHLY and FYNNEI. The CDR3 DNA sequence: TGTGCCAGCGCAATCGAAGGGAATGGCAATCAGCCCCAGCATTTT. This codes for CASAIEGNGNQPQHF.

Of note for this clone: Mismatch with germline at one junction end may stem from a read error. The chain joins TRBV6-1 to TRBJ2-5; 9 bases fit TRBD1. CDR1 and CDR2 (germline): MNHNS, SASEGT. The CDR3 sequence is 16 residues long. CDR3 nucleotides: TGTGCCAACAGTGAACAGCCCGGGACAGGGCCAGAGACCCAGTACTTC. Translation gives CANSEQPGTGPETQYF.

This sequence joins TRBV7-8 and TRBJ2-2, with 7 nucleotides matching TRBD2. This CDR3 has 16 residues. After removal of 1 base from V and 4 bases from J, the junction contained 6 bases not matched to a gene. Germline V gives CDR1 SGHVS, CDR2 FQNEAQ. The CDR3 DNA reads as TGTGCCAGCAGCTTAGGTCCCTGGGGGGGCACCGGGGAGCTGTTTTTT. This translates into CASSLGPWGGTGELFF.

The chain joins TRBV10-3 to TRBJ2-3, with 8 positions matching TRBD2. The germline gives CDR1 ENHRY, CDR2 SYGVKD. This CDR3 has 17 amino acids. The ends lost 7 bases at V and 0 bases at J; junction bases unmatched: 12. CDR3 loop: CAITATSGTVSTDTQYF. The CDR3, as DNA: TGTGCCATCACCGCCACTAGCGGAACCGTCAGCACAGATACGCAGTATTTT.

DNA of the CDR3: TGTGCCAGCAGTTTGGGACGGACCGATTGGTACTTC. It encodes CASSLGRTDWYF. The V gene is TRBV28, the J gene TRBJ2-7; D could derive from TRBD1 or TRBD2 (5 bases each). The length of the CDR3 is 12 residues. CDR1 and CDR2 from the germline V gene are MDHEN and SYDVKM. V was pared by 3 bases and J by 12 bases, with 15 bases between.

This clone came up once. This chain links TRBV14 with TRBJ2-1; 7 bases match TRBD1. The CDR3 contains 15 residues. Germline CDR1 is SGHDN and CDR2 is FVKESK. After removal of 5 bases from V and 1 base from J, the junction contained 5 bases not matched to a gene. CDR3 protein: CASSKGQVSYNEQFF. The CDR3 DNA sequence: TGTGCCAGCAGCAAAGGACAGGTTTCCTACAATGAGCAGTTCTTC.

The chain joins TRBV27 to TRBJ1-1; 7 bases match TRBD1. With 6 bases clipped from V and 6 bases from J, the junction kept 7 bases outside the gene matches. The CDR3 runs 13 residues. Looked up from germline, CDR1 is MNHEY and CDR2 is SMNVEV (reference sequence). The CDR3 DNA reads TGTGCCAGCAGCCACAGGGGAGGCGCTGAAGCTTTCTTT. Translating gives CASSHRGGAEAFF.

This clone came up a few times. V and J are TRBV6-4 and TRBJ2-1; 9 bases align to TRBD1. Germline loops: CDR1 MRHNA, CDR2 SNTAGT. J was trimmed by 7 bases and V by 3 bases; bases with no gene match: 10. CDR3 length: 16 amino acids. This CDR3 is CASSERGGQGGNEQFF. The CDR3 DNA reads TGTGCCAGCAGTGAGAGAGGGGGACAGGGTGGGAATGAGCAGTTCTTC.

CDR3 nucleotides: TGTGCCAGCAGCTTGGGGGGGGACTATGGCTACACCTTC. Translation gives CASSLGGDYGYTF. The chain uses TRBV11-2 and TRBJ1-2; maybe TRBD1 (5 bases). Trimming removed 3 bases from V and 3 bases from J, with 8 bases in between. CDR3 length equals 13 residues. The germline gives CDR1 SGHAT, CDR2 FQNNGV. Complete variable domain (other parts from reference TRBV11-2 and TRBJ1-2): EAGVAQSPRYKIIEKRQSVAFWCNPISGHATLYWYQQILGQGPKLLIQFQNNGVVDDSQLPKDRFSAERLKGVDSTLKIQPAKLEDSAVYLCASSLGGDYGYTFGSGTRLTVV.

The chain has TRBV27 and TRBJ1-1; 8 bases align to TRBD1. Germline values: CDR1 MNHEY, CDR2 SMNVEV (reference sequence). This CDR3 is built from 14 residues. V trimming: 4 bases; J trimming: 5 bases; junction bases outside the gene matches: 6. The CDR3 loop reads CASSYARGRTEAFF. The CDR3 DNA reads as TGTGCCAGCAGTTATGCCAGGGGGCGGACTGAAGCTTTCTTT.

This clone was seen just once. The rearrangement joins TRBV6-5 to TRBJ2-3, with TRBD1 matching 8 bases. Per germline, CDR1 MNHEY and CDR2 SVGAGI. This CDR3 region has 16 residues. The V gene end was trimmed by 4 bases and the J gene end by 3 bases; junction bases not matched to a gene: 9. DNA of the CDR3: TGTGCCAGCAGTTCTAAGCGACAGGGGAGAACAGATACGCAGTATTTT. Translation: CASSSKRQGRTDTQYF.

This clone was recorded once. The sample has other DNA sequences that encode this CDR3 too. The CDR3 reads CASSLRQGARETQYF. DNA of the CDR3: TGTGCCAGCAGCTTAAGACAGGGGGCCAGGGAGACCCAGTACTTC. This chain joins TRBV7-9 and TRBJ2-5, with TRBD1 identical over 10 bases. CDR3 length: 15 amino acids. Per germline, CDR1 SEHNR and CDR2 FQNEAQ (reference sequence). V lost 2 bases to trimming and J lost 5 bases; unmatched junction nucleotides: 5. The whole variable domain, remainder taken from reference TRBV7-9 and TRBJ2-5, is DTGVSQNPRHKITKRGQNVTFRCDPISEHNRLYWYRQTLGQGPEFLTYFQNEAQLEKSRLLSDRFSAERPKGSFSTLEIQRTEQGDSAMYLCASSLRQGARETQYFGPGTRLLVL.

The CDR3 loop is CASSLAAGEQPQHF. CDR3 bases: TGTGCCAGCAGCTTAGCCGCAGGGGAGCAGCCCCAGCATTTT. The rearrangement links TRBV7-2 to TRBJ1-5; D possibly corresponds to TRBD1 (6 bases). This CDR3 has 14 residues. The germline V and J ends were trimmed by 0 bases and 7 bases, with 10 bases remaining between them. Germline V lookup: CDR1 SGHTA, CDR2 FQGNSA.

Only a few counts were recorded for this clone. V and J are TRBV9 and TRBJ2-1; TRBD1 or TRBD2 may be the D gene (5 bases each). The CDR3 runs 16 residues. The germline V gene encodes CDR1 SGDLS and CDR2 YYNGEE. Trimming left V 2 bases short and J 6 bases short, with 18 bases between. The CDR3 nucleotides read TGTGCCAGCAGCGTTCTCCGGGACCCTTGGGGCAATGAGCAGTTCTTC. Translated, it gives CASSVLRDPWGNEQFF.

The CDR3 region is CASSFVSSGNTIYF. CDR3 bases: TGTGCCAGCAGCTTCGTAAGCTCTGGAAACACCATATATTTT. The V call is TRBV7-2, the J call TRBJ1-3; D remains ambiguous. Trimming left V 3 bases short and J 0 bases short, with 6 bases between. CDR1 SGHTA and CDR2 FQGNSA come from the germline V gene. CDR3 length: 14 amino acids.

The rearrangement uses TRBV27 and TRBJ2-1, with D unresolved. The length of the CDR3 is 14 residues. V lost 0 bases and J lost 2, with 5 bases in between. Germline values: CDR1 MNHEY, CDR2 SMNVEV (reference sequence). CDR3 residues: CASSLSWTYNEQFF. The CDR3 DNA reads TGTGCCAGCAGTTTATCCTGGACCTACAATGAGCAGTTCTTC.

This chain joins TRBV4-3 and TRBJ1-1; no definite D call. V was pared by 1 base and J by 1 base, with 13 bases between. Germline V gives CDR1 LGHNA, CDR2 YSLEER. This CDR3 is 16 amino acids long. Here the CDR3 reads CASSQVAWQRNTEAFF. In DNA, the CDR3 is TGCGCCAGCAGCCAAGTAGCGTGGCAGCGGAACACTGAAGCTTTCTTT.

This clone was counted a few times. V gene TRBV10-2 combines with J gene TRBJ2-1; no clear D gene. This CDR3 has 13 residues. The ends were cut back, 4 bases at V and 6 bases at J, with 10 bases in the middle. Per germline, CDR1 WSHSY and CDR2 SAAADI. As DNA, the CDR3 is TGCGCCAGCAGTGGGGGTGTCACCAATGAGCAGTTCTTC. Its protein product is CASSGGVTNEQFF.